This TCR beta chain was found in a study of STAT5B mutations in CD4+ large granular lymphocyte leukemia. For this clone: Its antigen remains unidentified.

Control samples were healthy donors' buffy coats. Profiling relied on immunoSEQ multiplex PCR, and the TCRdb table lists in-frame clones only, not all of them. The sample comprises 20,000 to 25,000 clones, 74% of which are singletons, and around 9.6% rests with the top ten. Regarding the study as a whole: Top patient clones used TRBV06 genes more often: 8/27 versus 2/35 in controls. About a quarter of private leukemic clonotypes occurred rarely in other patients' non-leukemic repertoires.

The V gene's germline CDR1 is SGDLS and CDR2 YYNGEE. The CDR3 contains 16 residues. The J segment lost 0 bases and the V segment lost 4 bases, leaving 6 bases of the junction unmatched. V and J are TRBV9 and TRBJ2-1, with 8 bases fitting TRBD2. Sample: CD4+ T cells from blood buffy coats. The origin of this receptor is a human donor in good health. CDR3 loop: CASSFSGGTSYNEQFF. The DNA of the CDR3 is TGTGCCAGCAGCTTCAGCGGGGGAACCTCCTACAATGAGCAGTTCTTC.